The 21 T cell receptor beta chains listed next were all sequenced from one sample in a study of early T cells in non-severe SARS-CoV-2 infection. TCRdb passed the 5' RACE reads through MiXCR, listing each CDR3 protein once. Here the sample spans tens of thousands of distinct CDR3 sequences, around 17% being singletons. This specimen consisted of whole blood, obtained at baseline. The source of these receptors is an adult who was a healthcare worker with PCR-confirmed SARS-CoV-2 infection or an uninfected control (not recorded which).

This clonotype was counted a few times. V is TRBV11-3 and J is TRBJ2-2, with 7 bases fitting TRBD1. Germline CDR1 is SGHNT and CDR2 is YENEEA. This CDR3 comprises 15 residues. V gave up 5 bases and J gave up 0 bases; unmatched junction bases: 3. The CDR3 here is CASSRGGANTGELFF. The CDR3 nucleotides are TGTGCCAGCAGCCGAGGGGGCGCGAACACCGGGGAGCTGTTTTTT.

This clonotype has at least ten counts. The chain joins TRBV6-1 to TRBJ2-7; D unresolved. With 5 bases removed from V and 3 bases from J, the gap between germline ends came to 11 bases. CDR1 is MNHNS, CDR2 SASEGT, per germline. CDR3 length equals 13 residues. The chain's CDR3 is CASSLQNFYEQYF. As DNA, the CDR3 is TGTGCCAGCAGTCTACAAAACTTCTACGAGCAGTACTTC.

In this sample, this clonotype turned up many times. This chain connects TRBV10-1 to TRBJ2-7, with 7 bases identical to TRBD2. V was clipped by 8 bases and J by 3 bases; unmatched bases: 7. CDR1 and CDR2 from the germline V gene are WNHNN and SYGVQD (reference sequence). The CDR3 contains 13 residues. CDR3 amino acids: CASPAGYLYEQYF. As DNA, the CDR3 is TGCGCCAGCCCAGCGGGGTACCTCTACGAGCAGTACTTC.

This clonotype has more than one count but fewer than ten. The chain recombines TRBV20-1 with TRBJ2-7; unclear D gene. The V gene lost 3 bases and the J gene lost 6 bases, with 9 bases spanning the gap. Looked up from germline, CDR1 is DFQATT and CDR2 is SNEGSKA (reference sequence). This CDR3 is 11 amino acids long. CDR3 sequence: CSASPNFEQYF. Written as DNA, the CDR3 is TGCAGTGCTAGTCCCAATTTCGAGCAGTACTTC.

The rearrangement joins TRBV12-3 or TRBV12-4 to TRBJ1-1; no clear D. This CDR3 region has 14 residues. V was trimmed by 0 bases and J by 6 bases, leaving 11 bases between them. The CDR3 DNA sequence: TGTGCCAGCAGTTTAGCGATGACTGACGCTGAAGCTTTCTTT. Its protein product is CASSLAMTDAEAFF.

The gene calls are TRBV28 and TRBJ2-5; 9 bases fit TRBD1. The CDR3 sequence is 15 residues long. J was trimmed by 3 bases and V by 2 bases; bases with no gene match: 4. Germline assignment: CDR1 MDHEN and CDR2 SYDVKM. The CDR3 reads CASSLPGQGKETQYF. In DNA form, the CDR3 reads TGTGCCAGCAGTTTACCGGGACAGGGTAAAGAGACCCAGTACTTC.

The CDR3 DNA follows: TGTGCCAGCTCTCGGGACAGGAATTCACCCCTCCACTTT. Its translation is CASSRDRNSPLHF. V usage is TRBV18 and J usage is TRBJ1-6; 8 bases map to TRBD1. The CDR3 has 13 amino acids. V shed 6 bases and J 7 bases; nucleotides not matched to a gene: 2. The germline V gene has CDR1 KGHSH and CDR2 LQKENI.

The CDR3 loop reads CATSDLSGQYF. In nucleotides, the CDR3 is TGTGCCACCAGTGATTTATCTGGGCAGTACTTC. V gene TRBV24-1 combines with J gene TRBJ2-7; D is unclear. V dropped 1 base and J dropped 9 bases, with 6 bases sitting between them. This CDR3 is built from 11 residues. CDR1 and CDR2 (germline): KGHDR, SFDVKD.

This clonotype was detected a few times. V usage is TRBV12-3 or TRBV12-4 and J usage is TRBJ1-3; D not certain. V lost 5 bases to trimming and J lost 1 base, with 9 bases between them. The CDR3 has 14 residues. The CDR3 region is CASSPAGSGNTIYF. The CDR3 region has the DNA TGTGCCAGCAGTCCGGCTGGGTCTGGAAACACCATATATTTT.

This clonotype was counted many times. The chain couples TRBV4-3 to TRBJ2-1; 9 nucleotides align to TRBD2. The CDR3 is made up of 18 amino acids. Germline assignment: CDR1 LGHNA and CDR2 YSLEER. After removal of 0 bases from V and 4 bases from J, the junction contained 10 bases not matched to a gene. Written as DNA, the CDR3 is TGCGCCAGCAGCCAAGATAACAGCGGGAGGCCCCCATACAATGAGCAGTTCTTC. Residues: CASSQDNSGRPPYNEQFF.

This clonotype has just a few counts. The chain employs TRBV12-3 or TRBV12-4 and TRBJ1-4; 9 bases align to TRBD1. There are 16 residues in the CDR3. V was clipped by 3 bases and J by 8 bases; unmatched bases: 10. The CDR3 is CASSLGTGQGREKLFF. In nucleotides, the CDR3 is TGTGCCAGCAGTTTGGGGACAGGGCAAGGTCGGGAAAAACTGTTTTTT.

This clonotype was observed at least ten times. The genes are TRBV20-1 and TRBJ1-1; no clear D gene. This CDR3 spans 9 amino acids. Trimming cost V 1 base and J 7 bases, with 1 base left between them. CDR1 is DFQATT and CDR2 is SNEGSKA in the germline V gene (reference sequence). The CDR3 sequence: CSARGEAFF. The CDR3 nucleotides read TGCAGTGCTAGAGGTGAAGCTTTCTTT.

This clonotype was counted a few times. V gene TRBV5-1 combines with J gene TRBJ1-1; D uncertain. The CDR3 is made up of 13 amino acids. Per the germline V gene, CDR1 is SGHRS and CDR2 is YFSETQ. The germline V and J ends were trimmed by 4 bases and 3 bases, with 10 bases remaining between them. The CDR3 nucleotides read TGCGCCAGCAGCGTGGACGGTTACACTGAAGCTTTCTTT. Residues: CASSVDGYTEAFF.

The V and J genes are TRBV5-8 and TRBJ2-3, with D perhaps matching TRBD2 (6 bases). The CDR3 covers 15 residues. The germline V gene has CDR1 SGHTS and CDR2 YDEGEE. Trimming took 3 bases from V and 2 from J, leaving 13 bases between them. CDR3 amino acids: CASSWDPGLTDTQYF. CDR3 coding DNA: TGTGCCAGCAGCTGGGACCCGGGACTCACAGATACGCAGTATTTT.

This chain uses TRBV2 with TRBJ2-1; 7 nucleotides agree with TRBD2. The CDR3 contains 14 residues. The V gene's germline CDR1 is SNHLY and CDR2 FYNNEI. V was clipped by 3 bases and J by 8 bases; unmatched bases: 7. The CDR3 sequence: CASSDRTRTYEQFF. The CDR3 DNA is TGTGCCAGCAGTGACCGGACTAGAACCTATGAGCAGTTCTTC.

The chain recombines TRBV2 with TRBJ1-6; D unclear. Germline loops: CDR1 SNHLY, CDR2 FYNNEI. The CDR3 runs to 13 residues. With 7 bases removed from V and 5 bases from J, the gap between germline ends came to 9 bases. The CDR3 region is CASMGADNSPLHF. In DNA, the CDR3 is TGTGCCAGCATGGGCGCCGATAATTCACCCCTCCACTTT.

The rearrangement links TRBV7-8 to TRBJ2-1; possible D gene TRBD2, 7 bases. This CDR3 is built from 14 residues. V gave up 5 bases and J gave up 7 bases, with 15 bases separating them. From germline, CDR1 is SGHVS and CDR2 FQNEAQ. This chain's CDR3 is CASSKRRGGNEQFF. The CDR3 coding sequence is TGTGCCAGCAGCAAACGCAGGGGAGGGAATGAGCAGTTCTTC.

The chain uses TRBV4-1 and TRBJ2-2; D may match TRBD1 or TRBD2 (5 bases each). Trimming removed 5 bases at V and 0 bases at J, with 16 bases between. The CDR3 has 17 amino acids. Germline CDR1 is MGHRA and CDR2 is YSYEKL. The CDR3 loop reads CASSLTTGTTNTGELFF. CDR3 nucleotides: TGCGCCAGCAGCTTAACGACCGGGACGACGAACACCGGGGAGCTGTTTTTT.

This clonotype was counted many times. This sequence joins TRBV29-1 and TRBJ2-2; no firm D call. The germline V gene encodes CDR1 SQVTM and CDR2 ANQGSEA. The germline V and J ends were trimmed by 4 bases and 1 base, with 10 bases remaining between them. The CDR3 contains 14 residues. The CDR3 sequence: CSVGRSGNTGELFF. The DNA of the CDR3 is TGCAGCGTTGGAAGATCAGGGAACACCGGGGAGCTGTTTTTT.

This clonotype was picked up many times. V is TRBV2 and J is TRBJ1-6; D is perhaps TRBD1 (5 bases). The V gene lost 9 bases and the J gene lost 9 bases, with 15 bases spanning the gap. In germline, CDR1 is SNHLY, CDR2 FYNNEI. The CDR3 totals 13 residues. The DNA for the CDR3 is TGTGCCAGTTCCAGGGAGCTTTTTTCACCCCTCCACTTT. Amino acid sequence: CASSRELFSPLHF.

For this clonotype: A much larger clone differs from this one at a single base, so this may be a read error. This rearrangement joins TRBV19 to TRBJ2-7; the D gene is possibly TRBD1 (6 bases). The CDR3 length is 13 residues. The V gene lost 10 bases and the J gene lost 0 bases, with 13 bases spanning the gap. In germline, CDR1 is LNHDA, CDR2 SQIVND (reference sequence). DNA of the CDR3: TGTGCCACACGGACAGAGAGCTCCTACGAGCAGTACTTC. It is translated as CATRTESSYEQYF.